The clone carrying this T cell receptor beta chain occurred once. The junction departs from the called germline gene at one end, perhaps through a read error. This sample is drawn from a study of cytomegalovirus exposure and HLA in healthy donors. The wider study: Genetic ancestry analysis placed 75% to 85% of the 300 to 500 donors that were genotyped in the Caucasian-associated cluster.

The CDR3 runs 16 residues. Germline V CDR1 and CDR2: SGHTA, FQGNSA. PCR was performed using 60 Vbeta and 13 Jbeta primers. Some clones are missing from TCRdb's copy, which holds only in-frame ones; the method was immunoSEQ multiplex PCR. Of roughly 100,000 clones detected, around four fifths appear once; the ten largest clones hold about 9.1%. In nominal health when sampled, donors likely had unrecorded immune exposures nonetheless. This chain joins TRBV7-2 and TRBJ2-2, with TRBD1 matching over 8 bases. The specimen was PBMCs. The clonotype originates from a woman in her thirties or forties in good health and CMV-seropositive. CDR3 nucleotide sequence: TGTGCCAGCAGCCCATGGGACAGGAAGACTTCCGGGGAGTTGTTTTTT. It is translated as CASSPWDRKTSGELFF.